What follows are 25 T cell receptor beta chains derived from one specimen sequenced in a study of T cell changes during pregnancy in multiple sclerosis. The table came from immunoSEQ multiplex PCR; TCRdb's copy has only in-frame clones and leaves some out. The table includes 70,000 to 85,000 clones, about 90% detected once. This material consisted of peripheral blood, taken before pregnancy. These TCRs come from a female donor with multiple sclerosis, enrolled in a pregnancy study.

The chain employs TRBV5-1 and TRBJ1-6; no clear D. Germline values: CDR1 SGHRS, CDR2 YFSETQ. The germline V and J ends were trimmed by 7 bases and 4 bases, with 9 bases remaining between them. The CDR3 is 13 amino acids. Here the CDR3 DNA reads TGCGCCAGCCGCCTAGAGTATAATTCACCCCTCCACTTT. Its protein product is CASRLEYNSPLHF.

V usage is TRBV27 and J usage is TRBJ2-2; TRBD1 matches at 8 bases. The CDR3 has 16 amino acids. Germline V CDR1 and CDR2: MNHEY, SMNVEV (reference sequence). The V segment lost 5 bases and the J segment 6 bases; nucleotides outside the gene matches: 11. The CDR3 sequence is CASSPRDRRRAGELFF. Written as DNA, the CDR3 is TGTGCCAGCAGTCCCAGGGACAGGAGGAGGGCCGGGGAGCTGTTTTTT.

V is TRBV10-3 and J is TRBJ1-3; D gene uncertain. The germline V and J ends were trimmed by 4 bases and 4 bases, with 5 bases remaining between them. Looked up from germline, CDR1 is ENHRY and CDR2 is SYGVKD. The CDR3 sequence is 12 residues long. The DNA for the CDR3 is TGTGCCATCAGTGGCGGGGGAAACACCATATATTTT. It is translated as CAISGGGNTIYF.

The chain combines TRBV27 with TRBJ1-1; D is possibly TRBD1 (6 bases). Germline loops: CDR1 MNHEY, CDR2 SMNVEV (reference sequence). Trimming cost V 2 bases and J 2 bases, with 12 bases left between them. The CDR3 sequence is 15 residues long. Written as DNA, the CDR3 is TGTGCCAGCAGTTTAGGGCAGGGGCTAAACACTGAAGCTTTCTTT. Its translation: CASSLGQGLNTEAFF.

CDR3 DNA sequence: TGCAGTGCTCCAGGGGGCAGGGAGCAGTTCTTC. It encodes CSAPGGREQFF. The chain is built from TRBV20-1 and TRBJ2-1; 8 positions agree with TRBD1. Germline V gene lookup returns CDR1 DFQATT and CDR2 SNEGSKA (reference sequence). This CDR3 spans 11 amino acids. Trimming took 5 bases from V and 10 from J; bases not matched to a gene: 4.

The chain carries TRBV30 and TRBJ1-2, with 9 bases aligning to TRBD1. From germline, CDR1 is GTSNPN and CDR2 SVGIG (reference sequence). The CDR3 extends over 13 amino acids. Trimming at V came to 7 bases and at J to 6 bases, leaving 9 bases not matched to a gene. The CDR3 here is CASRDRERNGYTF. CDR3 in DNA: TGTGCCTCCCGGGACAGGGAGAGAAATGGCTACACCTTC. Full variable domain (remainder filled in from reference TRBV30 and TRBJ1-2): SQTIHQWPATLVQPVGSPLSLECTVEGTSNPNLYWYRQAAGRGLQLLFYSVGIGQISSEVPQNLSASRPQDRQFILSSKKLLLSDSGFYLCASRDRERNGYTFGSGTRLTVV.

The V call is TRBV5-1, the J call TRBJ2-7; TRBD1 aligns across 11 bases. This CDR3 contains 14 residues. The germline gives CDR1 SGHRS, CDR2 YFSETQ. The junction had 7 bases not matched to a gene; V was cut back by 4 bases and J by 7 bases. This CDR3 is CASSKGQGAYEQYF. The CDR3 DNA follows: TGCGCCAGCAGCAAAGGACAGGGGGCGTATGAGCAGTACTTC.

The V call is TRBV15, the J call TRBJ2-7, with 9 bases aligning to TRBD1. CDR1 LNHNV and CDR2 YYDKDF come from the germline V gene (reference sequence). V was pared by 5 bases and J by 3 bases, with 5 bases of the junction left unmatched. The CDR3 is 14 amino acids. The CDR3, as DNA: TGTGCCACCAGCGAAAGGACAGGGGACTACGAGCAGTACTTC. It translates to CATSERTGDYEQYF.

This chain links TRBV4-1 with TRBJ1-5; tentative D call: TRBD1 (6 bases). The germline gives CDR1 MGHRA, CDR2 YSYEKL. The CDR3 spans 15 residues. V dropped 1 base and J dropped 5 bases, with 12 bases sitting between them. The CDR3 region has the DNA TGCGCCAGCAGCCAAGGGTACAGGGAAGATCAGCCCCAGCATTTT. This codes for CASSQGYREDQPQHF.

The chain combines TRBV29-1 with TRBJ1-2; TRBD1 might be the D (5 bases). This CDR3 is built from 12 residues. With 6 bases removed from V and 8 bases from J, the gap between germline ends came to 16 bases. CDR1 SQVTM and CDR2 ANQGSEA come from the germline V gene. In nucleotides, the CDR3 is TGCAGCGTGGACGACAGCCTAAGAGGCTACACCTTC. Its translation is CSVDDSLRGYTF. Full variable domain (rest looked up from reference TRBV29-1 and TRBJ1-2): SAVISQKPSRDICQRGTSLTIQCQVDSQVTMMFWYRQQPGQSLTLIATANQGSEATYESGFVIDKFPISRPNLTFSTLTVSNMSPEDSSIYLCSVDDSLRGYTFGSGTRLTVV.

This clone has just a few counts. The chain has TRBV14 and TRBJ2-2; D call uncertain. Germline-derived CDR1 and CDR2 are SGHDN and FVKESK. The CDR3 runs 15 residues. The V and J ends lost 4 bases and 1 base respectively, with 10 bases between them. CDR3: CASSPQSMNTGELFF. CDR3 nucleotide sequence: TGTGCCAGCAGCCCCCAATCCATGAACACCGGGGAGCTGTTTTTT.

The V and J genes are TRBV6-5 and TRBJ2-1; D remains ambiguous. CDR3 size: 14 residues. The V gene's germline CDR1 is MNHEY and CDR2 SVGAGI. V lost 2 bases and J lost 5, with 10 bases in between. This CDR3 reads CASSYGGPDNEQFF. Here the CDR3 DNA reads TGTGCCAGCAGTTACGGCGGCCCCGACAATGAGCAGTTCTTC.

J is TRBJ1-1 and V is TRBV19; D remains ambiguous. This CDR3 has 13 residues. Germline V CDR1 and CDR2: LNHDA, SQIVND (reference sequence). The V end was cut by 0 bases, the J end by 7 bases, with 9 bases between. Written as DNA, the CDR3 is TGTGCCAGTAGTATAGATGAGGGTAGTGAAGCTTTCTTT. This codes for CASSIDEGSEAFF.

The sample holds one count of this clone. The chain uses TRBV6-6 and TRBJ1-1; a possible D gene is TRBD1 (5 bases). Looked up from germline, CDR1 is MNHNY and CDR2 is SVGAGI (reference sequence). This CDR3 region has 12 residues. Trimming took off 11 bases at V and 5 bases at J, with 15 bases between the two ends. This chain's CDR3 is CAAAGGRTEAFF. DNA of the CDR3: TGTGCCGCAGCCGGGGGGAGGACTGAAGCTTTCTTT.

The chain joins TRBV11-2 to TRBJ1-4; D is ambiguous. The CDR3 runs 14 residues. V lost 1 base, J lost 6 bases, and 9 bases lay in between. Looked up from germline, CDR1 is SGHAT and CDR2 is FQNNGV. CDR3 in DNA: TGTGCCAGCAGCTTAGCGGGGTACGATGAAAAACTGTTTTTT. Translating gives CASSLAGYDEKLFF.

The rearrangement joins TRBV19 to TRBJ2-4; no reliable D call. V lost 5 bases to trimming and J lost 4 bases, with 12 bases between them. Germline CDR1 and CDR2: LNHDA and SQIVND (reference sequence). The CDR3 loop spans 14 amino acids. The CDR3 reads CASSDDTIKNIQYF. CDR3 bases: TGTGCCAGTAGTGATGACACAATTAAAAACATTCAGTACTTC.

This chain connects TRBV9 to TRBJ2-2, with 8 bases lining up with TRBD2. This CDR3 contains 17 residues. The V segment lost 3 bases and the J segment 6 bases; nucleotides outside the gene matches: 13. CDR1 SGDLS and CDR2 YYNGEE come from the germline V gene. The CDR3 loop reads CASSGINRGGHAGELFF. CDR3 bases: TGTGCCAGCAGCGGCATCAATCGGGGGGGCCACGCCGGGGAGCTGTTTTTT.

This chain joins TRBV2 and TRBJ1-1, with 12 bases fitting TRBD1. The germline gives CDR1 SNHLY, CDR2 FYNNEI. The CDR3 covers 14 residues. V shed 5 bases, J shed 4 bases, and the junction held 2 bases outside the gene matches. The CDR3 protein is CASSPGQGATEAFF. For the CDR3, the DNA is TGTGCCAGCAGTCCGGGACAGGGGGCCACTGAAGCTTTCTTT. The whole variable domain, remainder taken from reference TRBV2 and TRBJ1-1, is EPEVTQTPSHQVTQMGQEVILRCVPISNHLYFYWYRQILGQKVEFLVSFYNNEISEKSEIFDDQFSVERPDGSNFTLKIRSTKLEDSAMYFCASSPGQGATEAFFGQGTRLTVV.

The chain is built from TRBV5-4 and TRBJ1-2; 9 positions match TRBD1. Germline assignment: CDR1 SGHNT and CDR2 YYREEE (reference sequence). V dropped 4 bases and J dropped 2; count of bases not matched to a gene: 6. CDR3 length: 15 amino acids. The CDR3 DNA sequence: TGTGCCAGCAGCCGTCCCGGGACAGGGAACTATGGCTACACCTTC. Its translation: CASSRPGTGNYGYTF.

V gene TRBV12-5 combines with J gene TRBJ1-1; 8 bases are shared with TRBD1. This CDR3 comprises 13 residues. Trimming removed 1 base from V and 8 bases from J; junction bases left unmatched: 3. CDR1 and CDR2 (germline): LGHNT, FRNRAP. CDR3 in DNA: TGTGCTAGTGGTTTGGGGACAGGGAGGGAAGCTTTCTTT. Protein product: CASGLGTGREAFF.

The genes are TRBV29-1 and TRBJ1-5, with 7 nucleotides matching TRBD1. The CDR3 loop spans 13 amino acids. The germline CDR1 and CDR2 sequences are SQVTM and ANQGSEA. Losses at the gene ends were 6 bases for V and 5 bases for J; bases not matched to a gene: 7. The CDR3 spells CSVRQGRDQPQHF. The DNA for the CDR3 is TGCAGCGTGCGACAGGGTAGGGATCAGCCCCAGCATTTT.

This sequence joins TRBV13 and TRBJ1-2; 7 bases align to TRBD1. V shed 2 bases, J shed 8 bases, and the junction held 11 bases outside the gene matches. Germline V lookup: CDR1 PRHDT, CDR2 FYEKMQ (reference sequence). The length of the CDR3 is 15 residues. Written as DNA, the CDR3 is TGTGCCAGCAGCTTATTTCTTCGACAGGGTATGGGCTACACCTTC. Protein product: CASSLFLRQGMGYTF.

The V and J genes are TRBV7-9 and TRBJ2-5; possibly TRBD2 for D (6 bases). Germline loops: CDR1 SEHNR, CDR2 FQNEAQ (reference sequence). Trimming pared 0 bases from V and 5 bases from J, leaving 10 bases between. The CDR3 sequence is 14 residues long. The CDR3 DNA sequence: TGTGCCAGCAGCTTAGCCGGGGGATCGGAGACCCAGTACTTC. Translated: CASSLAGGSETQYF.

This clone was detected only once. This chain uses TRBV13 with TRBJ1-3; a weak D match, TRBD1 (6 bases). The length of the CDR3 is 16 residues. CDR1 and CDR2 from the germline V gene are PRHDT and FYEKMQ (reference sequence). Trimming removed 7 bases at V and 0 bases at J, with 16 bases between. The CDR3 is CASTFPTGNSGNTIYF. Here the CDR3 DNA reads TGTGCCAGCACGTTTCCCACAGGGAACTCTGGAAACACCATATATTTT.

The CDR3 bases are TGTGCCAGCAGCTATGGACGGGACTCTGGAAACACCATATATTTT. Its protein is CASSYGRDSGNTIYF. The rearrangement joins TRBV9 to TRBJ1-3; no reliable D call. V was clipped by 4 bases and J by 0 bases, with 11 bases between them. The CDR3 sequence is 15 residues long. CDR1 and CDR2 (germline): SGDLS, YYNGEE. Looking up the rest from reference TRBV9 and TRBJ1-3 gives the full variable domain: DSGVTQTPKHLITATGQRVTLRCSPRSGDLSVYWYQQSLDQGLQFLIQYYNGEERAKGNILERFSAQQFPDLHSELNLSSLELGDSALYFCASSYGRDSGNTIYFGEGSWLTVV.